This passage covers 28 T cell receptor beta chains from one sample sequenced in a study of radiation and T cells in renal cell carcinoma. Only in-frame clones appear in the TCRdb table, and some are missing; sequencing was by immunoSEQ multiplex PCR. The top ten hold roughly 13% of the sample, which has 150,000 to 190,000 clones, about 87% seen once. Indicated time point: blood 2 weeks post-SBRT. Treatment indicated: 15 Gy SBRT to primary tumor, nephrectomy 4 weeks later. Specimen: blood, collected from a patient whose treatment included radiotherapy and nephrectomy. These receptors originate from a woman in her fifties or sixties with renal cell carcinoma.

CDR3 residues: CASSDPREAALNTEAFF. The CDR3 DNA follows: TGTGCCAGCAGCGACCCCAGGGAGGCGGCTTTGAACACTGAAGCTTTCTTT. The chain couples TRBV9 to TRBJ1-1; D possibly corresponds to TRBD1 (5 bases). Germline V lookup: CDR1 SGDLS, CDR2 YYNGEE. The CDR3 runs 17 residues. The ends were cut back, 3 bases at V and 0 bases at J, with 18 bases in the middle.

V usage is TRBV6-5 and J usage is TRBJ2-5, with TRBD1 identical over 7 bases. Germline V gene data show CDR1 as MNHEY and CDR2 as SVGAGI. CDR3 length equals 15 residues. The trim removed 5 bases at V and 6 bases at J, leaving 12 bases unmatched. The CDR3 DNA is TGTGCCAGCAGTACCTCGACAGGGATCGGGCAGACCCAGTACTTC. Translated: CASSTSTGIGQTQYF.

The chain uses TRBV6-6 and TRBJ2-1; 7 bases fit TRBD1. The junction had 12 bases not matched to a gene; V was cut back by 7 bases and J by 6 bases. Germline-derived CDR1 and CDR2 are MNHNY and SVGAGI (reference sequence). The CDR3 runs 15 residues. CDR3 amino acids: CASIPGQIHSNEQFF. The CDR3 DNA is TGTGCCAGCATCCCGGGACAGATACATAGCAATGAGCAGTTCTTC.

The CDR3 reads CASSLGLAGGYNEQFF. CDR3 DNA: TGTGCCAGCAGCTTGGGACTAGCGGGGGGATACAATGAGCAGTTCTTC. The chain combines TRBV7-3 with TRBJ2-1; TRBD2 aligns across 15 bases. V shed 3 bases, J shed 4 bases, and the junction held 1 base outside the gene matches. Germline V CDR1 and CDR2: SGHTA, FQGTGA. This CDR3 comprises 16 residues.

The chain combines TRBV6-5 with TRBJ2-5; 8 positions agree with TRBD2. The CDR3 consists of 14 residues. Unmatched junction bases numbered 7, after V lost 5 bases and J lost 5 bases. The germline gives CDR1 MNHEY, CDR2 SVGAGI. CDR3 region: CASSRTSGGETQYF. The CDR3 region has the DNA TGTGCCAGCAGTCGAACTAGCGGAGGGGAGACCCAGTACTTC.

CDR3 in amino acids: CASSQELQPTGELFF. The CDR3 nucleotides read TGTGCCAGCTCCCAAGAGCTCCAGCCCACCGGGGAGCTGTTTTTT. This chain joins TRBV18 and TRBJ2-2; D not certain. CDR1 is KGHSH, CDR2 LQKENI, per germline. The CDR3 contains 15 residues. The V and J ends lost 6 bases and 4 bases respectively, with 15 bases between them.

The chain employs TRBV7-2 and TRBJ2-3, with 9 nucleotides matching TRBD1. The germline V gene encodes CDR1 SGHTA and CDR2 FQGNSA. V trimming: 5 bases; J trimming: 4 bases; junction bases outside the gene matches: 7. The CDR3 is made up of 15 amino acids. In nucleotides, the CDR3 is TGTGCCAGCAGCCCTACAGGGGGCGCCGCAGATACGCAGTATTTT. It yields the protein CASSPTGGAADTQYF.

This clone showed up just a few times. The chain couples TRBV13 to TRBJ2-3; the match to TRBD1 covers 9 bases. Germline V CDR1 and CDR2: PRHDT, FYEKMQ (reference sequence). V was pared by 5 bases and J by 1 base, with 4 bases of the junction left unmatched. The length of the CDR3 is 15 residues. The CDR3 DNA is TGTGCCAGCAGCCAATACAGGGGGCGCACAGATACGCAGTATTTT. Translated, it gives CASSQYRGRTDTQYF.

This chain uses TRBV19 with TRBJ2-5, with 10 bases identical to TRBD2. V lost 5 bases to trimming and J lost 3 bases; unmatched junction nucleotides: 3. Germline V CDR1 and CDR2: LNHDA, SQIVND (reference sequence). CDR3 length equals 14 residues. The DNA of the CDR3 is TGTGCCAGTAGTCTAGCGGGGGCTAAAGAGACCCAGTACTTC. It encodes CASSLAGAKETQYF. Variable domain in full (rest from reference TRBV19 and TRBJ2-5): DGGITQSPKYLFRKEGQNVTLSCEQNLNHDAMYWYRQDPGQGLRLIYYSQIVNDFQKGDIAEGYSVSREKKESFPLTVTSAQKNPTAFYLCASSLAGAKETQYFGPGTRLLVL.

The J gene is TRBJ2-1, the V gene TRBV9; D is unclear. With 0 bases removed from V and 0 bases from J, the gap between germline ends came to 7 bases. CDR3 size: 15 residues. CDR1 is SGDLS and CDR2 is YYNGEE in the germline V gene. The DNA of the CDR3 is TGTGCCAGCAGCGTAGCGGCTAACTCCTACAATGAGCAGTTCTTC. Encoded protein: CASSVAANSYNEQFF.

The V call is TRBV19, the J call TRBJ2-2, with D possibly being TRBD1 (6 bases). V lost 2 bases and J 4 bases, leaving 8 bases between the germline ends. The CDR3 runs 14 residues. Germline V gene sequence: CDR1 LNHDA, CDR2 SQIVND (reference sequence). In nucleotides, the CDR3 is TGTGCCAGTAGTATAAACAGGGCCACCGGGGAGCTGTTTTTT. Amino acids: CASSINRATGELFF.

This chain uses TRBV12-5 with TRBJ2-3; TRBD2 agrees at 10 bases. This CDR3 comprises 18 residues. Germline trimming cut 1 base from V and 3 bases from J; bases unmatched to any gene: 10. Germline CDR1 is LGHNT and CDR2 is FRNRAP. CDR3 DNA sequence: TGTGCTAGTGGTTTGGGAATGACTAGCGGGCCAAGTACAGATACGCAGTATTTT. It translates to CASGLGMTSGPSTDTQYF.

This clone was detected only a few times. This rearrangement joins TRBV4-1 to TRBJ2-4, with 11 bases identical to TRBD2. CDR3 size: 14 residues. Germline CDR1 and CDR2: MGHRA and YSYEKL. Trimming cost V 3 bases and J 5 bases; bases outside gene matches: 0. The CDR3 region is CASSHSGGENIQYF. CDR3 DNA sequence: TGCGCCAGCAGCCATAGCGGGGGGGAAAACATTCAGTACTTC.

The CDR3 spells CSVSTGGYGYTF. The CDR3 DNA follows: TGCAGCGTTTCGACAGGGGGTTATGGCTACACCTTC. The V and J genes are TRBV29-1 and TRBJ1-2, with 9 bases identical to TRBD1. CDR1 is SQVTM and CDR2 is ANQGSEA in the germline V gene. This CDR3 spans 12 amino acids. V shed 5 bases, J shed 5 bases, and the junction held 3 bases outside the gene matches.

The J gene is TRBJ1-1, the V gene TRBV2; TRBD1 agrees at 10 bases. Trimming at V came to 6 bases and at J to 6 bases, leaving 10 bases not matched to a gene. The CDR3 spans 15 residues. Germline V CDR1 and CDR2: SNHLY, FYNNEI. The CDR3 DNA sequence: TGTGCCAGCAGCACCGGGACAGGGGCGATCGCTGAAGCTTTCTTT. Its protein is CASSTGTGAIAEAFF. The entire variable domain, with the rest obtained from reference TRBV2 and TRBJ1-1, is as follows: EPEVTQTPSHQVTQMGQEVILRCVPISNHLYFYWYRQILGQKVEFLVSFYNNEISEKSEIFDDQFSVERPDGSNFTLKIRSTKLEDSAMYFCASSTGTGAIAEAFFGQGTRLTVV.

The chain employs TRBV18 and TRBJ1-1; D unresolved. Germline-derived CDR1 and CDR2 are KGHSH and LQKENI. This CDR3 is built from 15 residues. Trimming shortened V by 3 bases and J by 4 bases, and 15 bases separated the two germline ends. The chain's CDR3 is CASSPGEAKITEAFF. The CDR3 DNA follows: TGTGCCAGCTCACCGGGAGAGGCGAAGATCACTGAAGCTTTCTTT.

This rearrangement joins TRBV2 to TRBJ2-7; 10 nucleotides line up with TRBD1. V trimming: 8 bases; J trimming: 6 bases; junction bases outside the gene matches: 10. The CDR3 covers 14 residues. Germline V gene lookup returns CDR1 SNHLY and CDR2 FYNNEI. CDR3 region: CASEPGTGVFEQYF. CDR3 coding DNA: TGTGCCAGCGAACCCGGGACAGGGGTATTCGAGCAGTACTTC.

The chain links TRBV5-4 to TRBJ2-2; tentative D call: TRBD2 (6 bases). There are 14 residues in the CDR3. Germline V gene lookup returns CDR1 SGHNT and CDR2 YYREEE (reference sequence). V was cut by 1 base and J by 4 bases, with 8 bases left in between. The CDR3 protein is CASSLPRGTGELFF. In DNA, the CDR3 is TGTGCCAGCAGCTTGCCGCGGGGCACCGGGGAGCTGTTTTTT.

J is TRBJ1-1 and V is TRBV7-2; the D gene is possibly TRBD1 (5 bases). The CDR3 runs 14 residues. The V gene lost 6 bases and the J gene lost 8 bases, with 19 bases spanning the gap. Germline values: CDR1 SGHTA, CDR2 FQGNSA. In DNA, the CDR3 is TGTGCCAGCAGTCAAATCGGACGGACACACGAAGCTTTCTTT. Its protein is CASSQIGRTHEAFF. The variable domain in full, with the rest retrieved from reference TRBV7-2 and TRBJ1-1, is GAGVSQSPSNKVTEKGKDVELRCDPISGHTALYWYRQSLGQGLEFLIYFQGNSAPDKSGLPSDRFSAERTGGSVSTLTIQRTQQEDSAVYLCASSQIGRTHEAFFGQGTRLTVV.

The gene calls are TRBV23-1 and TRBJ2-7; 7 bases align to TRBD1. TRBV23-1 counts as an open reading frame of uncertain function. V shed 2 bases, J shed 2 bases, and the junction held 12 bases outside the gene matches. This CDR3 has 17 residues. CDR3 in amino acids: CASSQTRTGTATYEQYF. The CDR3 region has the DNA TGCGCCAGCAGTCAAACCCGCACCGGGACAGCGACCTACGAGCAGTACTTC.

About this clone itself: Other DNA sequences from this sample encode an identical CDR3 as well. The chain employs TRBV7-9 and TRBJ2-7; D unclear. Per germline, CDR1 SEHNR and CDR2 FQNEAQ (reference sequence). This CDR3 is built from 13 residues. V gave up 1 base and J gave up 0 bases, with 4 bases separating them. The CDR3 DNA sequence: TGTGCCAGCAGCTTAGGAGTCTCCTACGAGCAGTACTTC. Its translation: CASSLGVSYEQYF.

CDR3 coding DNA: TGTGCCAGCAGCTTGACTAGCGAAGCCTACGAGCAGTACTTC. This gives the protein CASSLTSEAYEQYF. The chain uses TRBV7-9 and TRBJ2-7; 8 bases match TRBD2. Germline V gene data show CDR1 as SEHNR and CDR2 as FQNEAQ (reference sequence). The CDR3 runs to 14 residues. After removal of 3 bases from V and 2 bases from J, the junction contained 3 bases not matched to a gene.

The V gene is TRBV4-2, the J gene TRBJ1-6; TRBD1 matches 7 bases. The J segment lost 13 bases and the V segment lost 4 bases, leaving 10 bases of the junction unmatched. The germline gives CDR1 LGHNA, CDR2 YNFKEQ. The CDR3 sequence is 14 residues long. The CDR3 nucleotides read TGTGCCAGCAGCCCGGACAGGACCCAGGCCCCCCTCCACTTT. Amino acids: CASSPDRTQAPLHF.

This chain links TRBV2 with TRBJ2-5; 12 bases line up with TRBD2. J gave up 2 bases and V 6 bases, and 4 bases lay outside the gene matches. This CDR3 contains 15 residues. CDR1 is SNHLY, CDR2 FYNNEI, per germline. Here the CDR3 reads CASRGTSGQQETQYF. The CDR3 nucleotides read TGTGCCAGCAGGGGGACTAGCGGGCAGCAAGAGACCCAGTACTTC.

V gene TRBV4-2 combines with J gene TRBJ2-7; D unresolved. CDR1 LGHNA and CDR2 YNFKEQ come from the germline V gene. The ends were cut back, 1 base at V and 4 bases at J, with 17 bases in the middle. There are 16 residues in the CDR3. This chain's CDR3 is CASSQVPGLASYEQYF. In nucleotides, the CDR3 is TGTGCCAGCAGCCAAGTACCTGGGTTAGCCAGTTACGAGCAGTACTTC.

The V and J genes are TRBV7-8 and TRBJ1-1, with TRBD1 identical over 10 bases. This CDR3 comprises 13 residues. Per the germline V gene, CDR1 is SGHVS and CDR2 is FQNEAQ. With V trimmed by 5 bases and J by 5 bases, 2 bases remained unmatched. This CDR3 reads CASSRDRGTEAFF. The CDR3 region has the DNA TGTGCCAGCAGCCGGGACAGGGGTACTGAAGCTTTCTTT.

CDR3 nucleotide sequence: TGTGCCAGCAGTTATTCCGGGGCCCACACTGAAGCTTTCTTT. This gives the protein CASSYSGAHTEAFF. The rearrangement joins TRBV6-5 to TRBJ1-1; possible D gene TRBD1, 5 bases. The V and J ends lost 3 bases and 3 bases respectively, with 11 bases between them. The germline CDR1 and CDR2 sequences are MNHEY and SVGAGI. This CDR3 comprises 14 residues.

The CDR3 DNA sequence: TGTGCCTGGACCAGCAGGGGACTAGTTGGCTATGAGCAGTTCTTC. It is translated as CAWTSRGLVGYEQFF. V and J are TRBV30 and TRBJ2-1; 8 bases line up with TRBD2. Germline CDR1 and CDR2: GTSNPN and SVGIG (reference sequence). The V segment lost 4 bases and the J segment 8 bases; nucleotides outside the gene matches: 13. The CDR3 is 15 residues long.